One and the same sample provided the 23 T cell receptor beta chains below, sequenced in a study of cytomegalovirus exposure and HLA in healthy donors. The PCR had 60 Vbeta and 13 Jbeta primers. The data were produced by immunoSEQ multiplex PCR, yet TCRdb's version contains in-frame clones alone and is incomplete. Among approximately 130,000 clones listed, about 9.2% were seen once. The sequenced sample was PBMCs. The receptors originated from a woman in her 40s in good health and CMV-seropositive.

The V and J genes are TRBV2 and TRBJ2-4; the D is unclear. V was trimmed by 3 bases and J by 7 bases, leaving 4 bases between them. Germline V CDR1 and CDR2: SNHLY, FYNNEI. CDR3 length equals 11 residues. The CDR3 reads CASSDRNIQYF. The DNA of the CDR3 is TGTGCCAGCAGTGACCGGAACATTCAGTACTTC.

The CDR3 here is CASSLRTGESYGYTF. The CDR3, as DNA: TGTGCCAGCAGCCTTAGGACAGGGGAGAGCTATGGCTACACCTTC. This chain uses TRBV11-2 with TRBJ1-2; 9 bases are a match to TRBD1. V shed 5 bases, J shed 4 bases, and the junction held 8 bases outside the gene matches. The CDR3 spans 15 residues. CDR1 is SGHAT and CDR2 is FQNNGV in the germline V gene.

This clone was seen only a few times. The chain links TRBV10-3 to TRBJ1-1, with TRBD1 matching over 7 bases. This CDR3 is built from 15 residues. V lost 7 bases and J lost 1; bases outside the gene matches: 9. CDR1 and CDR2 from the germline V gene are ENHRY and SYGVKD. Here the CDR3 DNA reads TGTGCCATCAAGGGGGCGAAGGATCCGAACACTGAAGCTTTCTTT. It codes for CAIKGAKDPNTEAFF.

The chain links TRBV11-3 to TRBJ2-1; 8 bases are a match to TRBD2. The CDR3 contains 16 residues. Per the germline V gene, CDR1 is SGHNT and CDR2 is YENEEA. The V segment lost 0 bases and the J segment 10 bases; nucleotides outside the gene matches: 11. CDR3 bases: TGTGCCAGCAGCTTAGACACCGGGACTAGGGGTATGGAGCAGTTCTTC. Protein product: CASSLDTGTRGMEQFF.

The CDR3 here is CASSPSGNMNTEAFF. In nucleotides, the CDR3 is TGTGCCAGCAGCCCGAGCGGAAACATGAACACTGAAGCTTTCTTT. V is TRBV9 and J is TRBJ1-1; no clear D gene. V dropped 4 bases and J dropped 0 bases, with 13 bases sitting between them. Per germline, CDR1 SGDLS and CDR2 YYNGEE. The CDR3 runs 15 residues.

The chain employs TRBV5-1 and TRBJ1-1; possibly TRBD1 for D (5 bases). This CDR3 has 13 residues. Looked up from germline, CDR1 is SGHRS and CDR2 is YFSETQ. The germline V and J ends were trimmed by 4 bases and 7 bases, with 14 bases remaining between them. CDR3 sequence reads: CASSHTSTDEAFF. The CDR3, as DNA: TGCGCCAGCAGCCATACATCGACAGATGAAGCTTTCTTT.

This clone has more than one count but fewer than ten. The chain recombines TRBV19 with TRBJ1-3; D not resolved. V was cut by 2 bases and J by 8 bases, with 7 bases left in between. The CDR3 extends over 12 amino acids. Looked up from germline, CDR1 is LNHDA and CDR2 is SQIVND (reference sequence). The CDR3 loop is CASSIPADTIYF. DNA of the CDR3: TGTGCCAGTAGTATACCCGCGGACACCATATATTTT.

This clone has just a few counts. This chain links TRBV10-3 with TRBJ1-2; possibly TRBD1 for D (6 bases). Looked up from germline, CDR1 is ENHRY and CDR2 is SYGVKD. The V gene lost 0 bases and the J gene lost 4 bases, with 15 bases spanning the gap. The CDR3 is 16 residues long. CDR3 region: CAISESTGYSGYGYTF. CDR3 nucleotide sequence: TGTGCCATCAGTGAGTCAACAGGGTATTCGGGCTATGGCTACACCTTC.

The V call is TRBV19, the J call TRBJ2-2; D unresolved. The CDR3 length is 13 residues. Germline V CDR1 and CDR2: LNHDA, SQIVND (reference sequence). The V end was cut by 8 bases, the J end by 3 bases, with 10 bases between. The DNA for the CDR3 is TGTGCCAGTTACAGCCAAGACACCGGGGAGCTGTTTTTT. This encodes CASYSQDTGELFF.

This clone was detected only a few times. V is TRBV5-1 and J is TRBJ2-2, with TRBD1 matching over 9 bases. Germline CDR1 reads SGHRS; CDR2 reads YFSETQ. The CDR3 extends over 16 amino acids. Trimming at V came to 0 bases and at J to 6 bases, leaving 6 bases not matched to a gene. The CDR3 DNA is TGCGCCAGCAGCTTGGTCACAGGGGGCGCGTCCGGGGAGCTGTTTTTT. Translation gives CASSLVTGGASGELFF.

The chain employs TRBV2 and TRBJ1-6; D possibly corresponds to TRBD1 (5 bases). The CDR3 covers 17 residues. V lost 5 bases, J lost 2 bases, and 16 bases lay in between. The germline V gene encodes CDR1 SNHLY and CDR2 FYNNEI. CDR3 nucleotides: TGTGCCAGCAGTATCGTCCAGGGTGCGACCTATAATTCACCCCTCCACTTT. Its protein product is CASSIVQGATYNSPLHF.

This chain connects TRBV7-9 to TRBJ2-7; D is perhaps TRBD1 (5 bases). This CDR3 is built from 12 residues. Germline-derived CDR1 and CDR2 are SEHNR and FQNEAQ (reference sequence). The ends were cut back, 5 bases at V and 2 bases at J, with 7 bases in the middle. The CDR3 is CASSPGTYEQYF. The CDR3 DNA reads TGTGCCAGCAGCCCAGGGACCTACGAGCAGTACTTC.

This clone was detected a few times. The chain uses TRBV11-3 and TRBJ2-7; D perhaps matches TRBD2 (6 bases). Germline V CDR1 and CDR2: SGHNT, YENEEA. V lost 0 bases and J 6 bases, leaving 12 bases between the germline ends. The CDR3 has 14 residues. CDR3 sequence (DNA): TGTGCCAGCAGCTTAGACGGAGGGGATACCGAGCAGTACTTC. Translating gives CASSLDGGDTEQYF.

In its sample, this clone was seen a few times. The chain combines TRBV7-9 with TRBJ2-3, with 7 nucleotides matching TRBD2. CDR1 is SEHNR, CDR2 FQNEAQ, per germline (reference sequence). The V and J ends lost 5 bases and 2 bases, in that order; junction bases with no gene match: 4. The length of the CDR3 is 14 residues. For the CDR3, the DNA is TGTGCCAGCAGCCCCTGGGACTACACAGATACGCAGTATTTT. This sequence encodes CASSPWDYTDTQYF.

This clone was found many times. This chain joins TRBV5-1 and TRBJ1-3, with unresolved D. Trimming pared 0 bases from V and 3 bases from J, leaving 7 bases between. Looked up from germline, CDR1 is SGHRS and CDR2 is YFSETQ. The CDR3 sequence is 14 residues long. CDR3 sequence (DNA): TGCGCCAGCAGCTTGGATCAGGTTGGAAACACCATATATTTT. As protein: CASSLDQVGNTIYF.

V and J are TRBV2 and TRBJ2-3; 10 nucleotides line up with TRBD2. Germline V CDR1 and CDR2: SNHLY, FYNNEI. Unmatched junction bases numbered 9, after V lost 2 bases and J lost 7 bases. There are 16 residues in the CDR3. The CDR3 here is CASSERVAGGSNTQYF. The CDR3 DNA reads as TGTGCCAGCAGTGAAAGGGTAGCGGGGGGTTCAAATACGCAGTATTTT.

The chain recombines TRBV4-3 with TRBJ1-1; possibly TRBD1 for D (6 bases). CDR1 LGHNA and CDR2 YSLEER come from the germline V gene. This CDR3 comprises 12 residues. Trimming stripped 4 bases from V and 9 bases from J, with 12 bases between. DNA of the CDR3: TGCGCCAGCAGCCCCGGGACATCTCAAGCTTTCTTT. It is translated as CASSPGTSQAFF.

This clone was detected only a few times. This chain joins TRBV5-4 and TRBJ1-1; D possibly corresponds to TRBD1 (5 bases). Trimming shortened V by 4 bases and J by 2 bases, and 21 bases separated the two germline ends. The germline CDR1 and CDR2 sequences are SGHNT and YYREEE (reference sequence). The length of the CDR3 is 17 residues. The CDR3 loop is CASSELPGLIDNTEAFF. The CDR3 nucleotides read TGTGCCAGCAGCGAATTACCAGGGTTGATCGACAACACTGAAGCTTTCTTT.

In this sample, this clone turned up a few times. J is TRBJ1-3 and V is TRBV9; D unclear. The CDR3 length is 14 residues. Trimming left V 4 bases short and J 0 bases short, with 8 bases between. Germline loops: CDR1 SGDLS, CDR2 YYNGEE. The CDR3 nucleotides are TGTGCCAGCAGCTACGACACCTCTGGAAACACCATATATTTT. It codes for CASSYDTSGNTIYF.

Note on this clone: The conserved phenylalanine or tryptophan is not found at the CDR3 terminus, so this likely reflects a read error. The V call is TRBV9, the J call TRBJ2-3; TRBD2 matches 10 bases. V was clipped by 1 base and J by 6 bases; unmatched bases: 5. Germline CDR1 reads SGDLS; CDR2 reads YYNGEE. The CDR3 is 15 amino acids. This CDR3 is CASSVSGGADDTQYS. In nucleotides, the CDR3 is TGTGCCAGCAGCGTAAGCGGGGGGGCGGATGATACGCAGTATTCT.

The rearrangement links TRBV5-1 to TRBJ2-1; the D gene is possibly TRBD2 (6 bases). This CDR3 region has 17 residues. The V gene's germline CDR1 is SGHRS and CDR2 YFSETQ. With 4 bases removed from V and 8 bases from J, the gap between germline ends came to 25 bases. This chain's CDR3 is CASSPGLIPVASDEQFF. The CDR3 region has the DNA TGCGCCAGCAGCCCCGGACTCATACCGGTCGCTAGCGATGAGCAGTTCTTC.

This clone was detected a few times. The rearrangement links TRBV2 to TRBJ1-6, with 7 bases matching TRBD1. The CDR3 has 15 residues. V shed 6 bases and J 5 bases; nucleotides not matched to a gene: 7. Germline V gives CDR1 SNHLY, CDR2 FYNNEI. The CDR3 region is CASSQTGKDNSPLHF. The DNA for the CDR3 is TGTGCCAGCAGCCAGACAGGGAAGGATAATTCACCCCTCCACTTT.

The chain is built from TRBV6-1 and TRBJ2-5, with D possibly TRBD2 on 5 matching bases. Trimming stripped 4 bases from V and 3 bases from J, with 12 bases between. Germline V CDR1 and CDR2: MNHNS, SASEGT. This CDR3 has 14 residues. The CDR3 here is CASSALALEETQYF. The CDR3 nucleotides read TGTGCCAGCAGTGCGCTAGCATTAGAAGAGACCCAGTACTTC.